These 2 T cell receptor beta chains came from one sample sequenced in a study of cytomegalovirus exposure and HLA in healthy donors. The PCR was carried out with 60 Vbeta primers and 13 Jbeta primers. Assay: immunoSEQ multiplex PCR; the TCRdb copy retains only in-frame clones and omits some. The repertoire holds some 110,000 clones, with over 50% as singletons. Sequencing was carried out using PBMCs. All receptors derive from a woman aged 40-49 years in good health and CMV-seropositive.

The chain employs TRBV5-4 and TRBJ1-4, with D possibly matching TRBD1 (6 bases). The germline V gene encodes CDR1 SGHNT and CDR2 YYREEE (reference sequence). The CDR3 has 17 amino acids. Trimming pared 4 bases from V and 5 bases from J, leaving 21 bases between. CDR3 residues: CASSTAAHRGANEKLFF. CDR3 bases: TGTGCCAGCAGCACCGCGGCCCATCGGGGGGCCAATGAAAAACTGTTTTTT. Full variable domain (missing parts from reference TRBV5-4 and TRBJ1-4): ETGVTQSPTHLIKTRGQQVTLRCSSQSGHNTVSWYQQALGQGPQFIFQYYREEENGRGNFPPRFSGLQFPNYSSELNVNALELDDSALYLCASSTAAHRGANEKLFFGSGTQLSVL.

This chain links TRBV7-2 with TRBJ2-1, with TRBD1 matching 9 bases. CDR3 length equals 15 residues. V lost 5 bases, J lost 5 bases, and 7 bases stayed unmatched. Germline V gives CDR1 SGHTA, CDR2 FQGNSA. The CDR3 sequence is CASSDPGQGDNEQFF. The CDR3 DNA reads as TGTGCCAGCAGCGACCCGGGACAGGGAGACAATGAGCAGTTCTTC.